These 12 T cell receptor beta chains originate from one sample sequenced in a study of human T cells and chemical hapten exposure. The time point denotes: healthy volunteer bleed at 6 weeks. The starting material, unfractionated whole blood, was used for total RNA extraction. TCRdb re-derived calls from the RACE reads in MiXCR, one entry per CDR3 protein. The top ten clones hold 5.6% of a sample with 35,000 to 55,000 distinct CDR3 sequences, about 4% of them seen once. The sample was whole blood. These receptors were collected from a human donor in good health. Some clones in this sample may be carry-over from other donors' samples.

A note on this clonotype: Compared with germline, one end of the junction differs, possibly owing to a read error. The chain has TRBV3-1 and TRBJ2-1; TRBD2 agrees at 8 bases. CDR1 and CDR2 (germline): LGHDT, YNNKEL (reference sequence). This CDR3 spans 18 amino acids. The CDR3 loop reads CTSSLDGGASGLYNEQFF. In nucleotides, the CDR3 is TGTACCAGCAGCCTTGATGGGGGGGCTAGCGGGTTGTACAATGAGCAGTTCTTC.

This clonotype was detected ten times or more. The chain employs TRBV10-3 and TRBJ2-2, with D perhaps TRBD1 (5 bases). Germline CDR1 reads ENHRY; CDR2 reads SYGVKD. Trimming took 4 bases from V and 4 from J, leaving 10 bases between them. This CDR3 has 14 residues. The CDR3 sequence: CAISVRESTGELFF. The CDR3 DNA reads TGTGCCATCAGTGTCAGGGAAAGCACCGGGGAGCTGTTTTTT.

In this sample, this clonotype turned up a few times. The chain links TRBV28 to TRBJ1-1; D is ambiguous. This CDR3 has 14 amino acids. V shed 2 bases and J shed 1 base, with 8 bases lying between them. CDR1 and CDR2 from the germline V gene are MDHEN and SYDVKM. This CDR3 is CASSLGVRNTEAFF. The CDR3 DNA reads TGTGCCAGCAGTTTAGGAGTGAGGAACACTGAAGCTTTCTTT.

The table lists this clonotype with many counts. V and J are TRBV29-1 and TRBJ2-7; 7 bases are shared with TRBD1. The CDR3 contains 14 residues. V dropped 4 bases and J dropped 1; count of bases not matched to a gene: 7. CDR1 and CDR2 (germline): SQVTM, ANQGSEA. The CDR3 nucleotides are TGCAGCGTTGTAGGGGGCGGAATATCCTACGAGCAGTACTTC. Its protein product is CSVVGGGISYEQYF.

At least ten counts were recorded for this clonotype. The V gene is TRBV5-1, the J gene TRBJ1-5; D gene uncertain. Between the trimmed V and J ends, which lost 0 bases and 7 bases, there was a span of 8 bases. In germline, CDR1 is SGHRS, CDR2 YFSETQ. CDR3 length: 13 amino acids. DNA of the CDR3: TGCGCCAGCAGCTTGGGGCAGTCGCAGCCCCAGCATTTT. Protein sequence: CASSLGQSQPQHF.

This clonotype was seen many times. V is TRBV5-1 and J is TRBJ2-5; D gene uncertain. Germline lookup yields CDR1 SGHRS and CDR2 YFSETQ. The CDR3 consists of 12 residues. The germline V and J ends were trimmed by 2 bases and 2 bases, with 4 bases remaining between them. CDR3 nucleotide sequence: TGCGCCAGCAGCTTTGAGCAAGAGACCCAGTACTTC. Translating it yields CASSFEQETQYF.

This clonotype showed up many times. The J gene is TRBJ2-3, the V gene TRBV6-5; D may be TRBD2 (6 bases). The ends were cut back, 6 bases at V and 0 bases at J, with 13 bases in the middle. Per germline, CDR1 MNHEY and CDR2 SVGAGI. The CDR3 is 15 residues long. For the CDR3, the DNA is TGTGCCAGCAGGAGTGGGGGGAGTAGCACAGATACGCAGTATTTT. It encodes CASRSGGSSTDTQYF.

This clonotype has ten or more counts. The CDR3 nucleotides are TGTGCCAGCAGTTTATCCGGGCGTCCCTACGAGCAGTACTTC. Amino acids: CASSLSGRPYEQYF. The chain recombines TRBV28 with TRBJ2-7; D gene unclear. The germline CDR1 and CDR2 sequences are MDHEN and SYDVKM. CDR3 length: 14 residues. The V and J ends lost 1 base and 2 bases respectively, with 9 bases between them.

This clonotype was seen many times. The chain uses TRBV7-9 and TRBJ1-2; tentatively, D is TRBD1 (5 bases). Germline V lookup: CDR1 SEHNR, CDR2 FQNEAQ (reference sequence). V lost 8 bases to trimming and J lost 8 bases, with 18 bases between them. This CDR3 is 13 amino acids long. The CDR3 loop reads CASRRAGSGGYTF. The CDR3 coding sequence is TGTGCCAGCCGAAGGGCAGGGTCTGGCGGCTACACCTTC.

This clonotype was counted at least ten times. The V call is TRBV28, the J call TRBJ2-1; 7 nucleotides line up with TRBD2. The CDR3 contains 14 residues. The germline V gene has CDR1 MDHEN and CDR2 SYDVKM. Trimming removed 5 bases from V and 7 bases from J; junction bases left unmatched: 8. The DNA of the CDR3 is TGTGCCAGCAGTCACGCGGGAGCCCGGAATGAGCAGTTCTTC. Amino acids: CASSHAGARNEQFF.

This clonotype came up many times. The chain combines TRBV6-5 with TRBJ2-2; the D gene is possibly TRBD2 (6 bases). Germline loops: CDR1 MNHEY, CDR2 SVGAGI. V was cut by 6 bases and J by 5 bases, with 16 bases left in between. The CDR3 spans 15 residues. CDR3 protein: CASSPGLLRTGELFF. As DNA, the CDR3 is TGTGCCAGCAGCCCGGGACTCCTGAGGACCGGGGAGCTGTTTTTT.

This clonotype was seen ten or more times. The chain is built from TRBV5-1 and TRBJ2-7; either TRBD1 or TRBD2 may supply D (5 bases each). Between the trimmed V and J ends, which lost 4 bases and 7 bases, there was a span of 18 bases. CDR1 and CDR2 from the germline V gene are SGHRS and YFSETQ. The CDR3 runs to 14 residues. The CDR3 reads CASSVSRDLAEQYF. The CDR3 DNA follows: TGCGCCAGCAGCGTTAGCCGGGACCTCGCTGAGCAGTACTTC.